This T cell receptor (beta chain) was identified in a study of blood T cell repertoires in COVID-19. Across the study: Specimens from acute and convalescent COVID-19 originated in the United States, Italy and Spain.

V was pared by 5 bases and J by 7 bases, with 14 bases between. The CDR3 totals 14 residues. The germline CDR1 and CDR2 sequences are PRHDT and FYEKMQ (reference sequence). As processed by the authors: Estimation of nucleated cell counts relied on the amplification of reference gene primers. TCRdb's copy holds only in-frame clones and misses some; the assay was immunoSEQ multiplex PCR. That table supplies the V and J calls and clone size; D and trimming were determined from the DNA. This table holds 350,000 to 450,000 clones, 70% to 90% found once. Source material: peripheral blood. This chain connects TRBV13 to TRBJ1-4; tentative D call: TRBD1 (6 bases). This receptor was taken from a woman aged 40 to 49 with COVID-19, enrolled during active disease. CDR3 protein: CASSLTGLSEKLFF. The CDR3 coding sequence is TGTGCCAGCAGCCTAACAGGGTTGTCTGAAAAACTGTTTTTT.